A selection of T cell receptor beta chains follows, all from one sample in a study of blood T cells in healthy people across ages. Via MiXCR, TCRdb re-called the 5' RACE reads, giving one row per CDR3 protein. The sample has around 940,000 distinct CDR3 sequences; roughly 51% are singletons. The source material was blood. Receptor source: a woman in her sixties in good health. Each CDR3 is given with its conserved first and last residue. D genes are given only for firm matches. Size tells how often a clone was seen (once, few, many) or the class of an expanded clone, and some rows leave it out.

CSARVSRGRNYEQYF TGCAGTGCTAGGGTTTCCAGGGGTCGGAACTACGAGCAGTACTTC TRBJ2-7 . TRBV20-1 .
CASGLAGAKGEQFF TGTGCCAGCGGACTAGCGGGAGCAAAGGGTGAGCAGTTCTTC TRBJ2-1 . TRBV25-1 TRBD2
CASSFRESSYEQYF TGTGCCAGCAGTTTTCGGGAAAGCTCCTACGAGCAGTACTTC TRBJ2-7 . TRBV28 .
CASSYGTSQIPSEQFF TGTGCCAGCAGTTACGGGACTAGCCAGATTCCCAGTGAGCAGTTCTTC TRBJ2-1 few TRBV6-6 TRBD2
CSVGQRETSDTQYF TGCAGCGTTGGACAGCGGGAGACCTCAGATACGCAGTATTTT TRBJ2-3 . TRBV29-1 TRBD2
CASSGTQERNGYTF TGTGCCAGCAGTGGAACGCAGGAACGTAATGGCTACACCTTC TRBJ1-2 few TRBV12-3/TRBV12-4 .
CASSHLFEGGPPRFF TGTGCCAGCAGCCATCTCTTCGAGGGAGGGCCTCCTCGGTTCTTC TRBJ2-1 . TRBV4-2 TRBD2
CASGYYRSNEQYF TGTGCCAGCGGATATTACCGGTCCAACGAGCAGTACTTC TRBJ2-7 . TRBV6-6 .
CASSHGLVYNEQFF TGTGCCAGCAGTCACGGACTGGTCTACAATGAGCAGTTCTTC TRBJ2-1 . TRBV12-3/TRBV12-4 .
CASSAEIGTSYEQYF TGTGCCAGCAGTGCGGAGATAGGGACCTCCTACGAGCAGTACTTC TRBJ2-7 . TRBV2 .
CASNRGGPGTGELFF TGTGCCAGCAACCGAGGCGGCCCGGGCACCGGGGAGCTGTTTTTT TRBJ2-2 . TRBV12-3/TRBV12-4 .
CASSVLGARDTQYF TGTGCCAGCAGTGTACTTGGGGCGCGGGATACGCAGTATTTT TRBJ2-3 few TRBV2 .
CASSRDTSGYNEQFF TGTGCCAGCAGCCGGGATACTAGCGGTTACAATGAGCAGTTCTTC TRBJ2-1 . TRBV3-1 TRBD2
CASSLWTSGSIWQETQYF TGTGCCAGCAGCTTATGGACTAGCGGGAGCATTTGGCAAGAGACCCAGTACTTC TRBJ2-5 . TRBV12-1 .
CASSESGRPPYF TGTGCCAGCAGTGAATCGGGCAGGCCCCCGTACTTC TRBJ2-7 once TRBV6-1 .
CASISGTDYGYTF TGTGCCAGCATCTCCGGGACCGATTATGGCTACACCTTC TRBJ1-2 . TRBV6-6 .
CASTLGGGSVTEAFF TGTGCCAGCACCCTCGGAGGGGGGTCGGTCACTGAAGCTTTCTTT TRBJ1-1 . TRBV7-3 .
CASSSDRDSSYEQYF TGTGCCAGCAGCAGTGACCGGGACTCTTCCTACGAGCAGTACTTC TRBJ2-7 . TRBV7-6 .
CSARNANYGYTF TGCAGTGCTAGAAACGCGAACTATGGCTACACATTC TRBJ1-2 . TRBV20-1 .
CASSLSLGSYEQYF TGTGCCAGCAGCTTGTCCCTGGGCTCCTACGAGCAGTACTTC TRBJ2-7 once TRBV5-4 .
CASSFLFGGRTDTQYF TGTGCCAGCAGCTTCCTCTTTGGAGGGAGAACAGATACGCAGTATTTT TRBJ2-3 few TRBV7-2 .
CASSRGQGPSTDTQYF TGCGCCAGCAGCAGGGGACAGGGCCCAAGCACAGATACGCAGTATTTT TRBJ2-3 few TRBV5-1 TRBD1
CASSFSGRANEQYF TGTGCCAGCAGTTTCAGCGGGAGGGCCAATGAGCAGTACTTC TRBJ2-7 . TRBV27 TRBD2
CASSLRQGTQYF TGTGCCAGCAGTTTAAGACAGGGTACGCAGTATTTT TRBJ2-3 . TRBV12-3/TRBV12-4 TRBD1
CASIRQTGAGGYTF TGTGCCAGCATTCGACAGACAGGGGCGGGTGGCTACACCTTC TRBJ1-2 . TRBV6-5 TRBD1
CASSHAAYEQYF TGTGCCAGCAGCCATGCTGCCTACGAGCAGTACTTC TRBJ2-7 . TRBV3-1 .
CASSPLGLAELYEQYF TGCGCCAGCAGCCCCCTCGGACTAGCGGAACTCTACGAGCAGTACTTC TRBJ2-7 few TRBV5-1 TRBD2